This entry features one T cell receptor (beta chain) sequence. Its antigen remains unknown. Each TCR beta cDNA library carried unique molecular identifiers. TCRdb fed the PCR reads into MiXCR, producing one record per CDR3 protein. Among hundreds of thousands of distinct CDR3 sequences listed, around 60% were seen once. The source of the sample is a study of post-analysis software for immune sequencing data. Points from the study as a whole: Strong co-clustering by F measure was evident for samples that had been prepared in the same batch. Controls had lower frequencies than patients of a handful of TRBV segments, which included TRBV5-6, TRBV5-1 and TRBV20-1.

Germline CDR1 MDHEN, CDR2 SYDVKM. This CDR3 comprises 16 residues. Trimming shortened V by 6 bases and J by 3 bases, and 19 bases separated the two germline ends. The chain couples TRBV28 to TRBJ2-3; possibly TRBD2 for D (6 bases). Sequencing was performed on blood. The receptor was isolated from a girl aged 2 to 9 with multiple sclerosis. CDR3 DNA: TGTGCCAGCAGCTCCCCGGGTAGACTAGTAACAGATACGCAGTATTTT. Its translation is CASSSPGRLVTDTQYF.